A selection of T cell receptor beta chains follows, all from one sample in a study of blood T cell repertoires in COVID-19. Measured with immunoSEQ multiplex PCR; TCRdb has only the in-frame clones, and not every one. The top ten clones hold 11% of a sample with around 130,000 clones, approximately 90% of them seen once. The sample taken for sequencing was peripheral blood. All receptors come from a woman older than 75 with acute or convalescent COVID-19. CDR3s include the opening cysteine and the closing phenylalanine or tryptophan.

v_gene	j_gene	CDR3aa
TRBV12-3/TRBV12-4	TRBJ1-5	CASSLQGATSQHF
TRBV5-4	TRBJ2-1	CASSISGQGAHEQFF
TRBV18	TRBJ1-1	CASSPPNGVNTEAFF
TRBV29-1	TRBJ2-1	CSASGLAGAVGEQFF
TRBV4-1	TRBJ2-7	CASSQDNGGSPYEQYF
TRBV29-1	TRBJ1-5	CSVVYDSNQPQHF
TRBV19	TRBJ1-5	CASTTLQGIQPQHF
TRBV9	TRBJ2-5	CASSGSREAWTQYF
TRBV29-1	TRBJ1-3	CSVRPNGGSGNTIYF
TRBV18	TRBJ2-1	CASSYLVSGTYNEQFF
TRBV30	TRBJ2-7	CAWGETAYEQYF
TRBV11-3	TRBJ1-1	CASSPGTGITAEAFF
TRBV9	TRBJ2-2	CASREHSGTSNTGELFF
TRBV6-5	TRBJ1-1	CASSYRTGENTEAFF
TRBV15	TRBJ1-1	CATSRELLVNTEAFF
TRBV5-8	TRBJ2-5	CASSLRGHNKETQYF
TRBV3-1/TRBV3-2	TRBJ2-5	CASSQVTAQETQYF
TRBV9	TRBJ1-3	CASSVLSSGNTIYF
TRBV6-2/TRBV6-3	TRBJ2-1	CASSSSPLYRQFF
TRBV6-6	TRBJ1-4	CASSYSRLANEKLFF
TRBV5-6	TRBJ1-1	CASRRGVGVNTEAFF
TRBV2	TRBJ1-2	CATHLTTNYGYTF
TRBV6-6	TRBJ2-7	CASTHGSAYEQYF
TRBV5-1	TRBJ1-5	CASSGGQGGSNQPQHF
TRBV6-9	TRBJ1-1	CASSPWDRSNTEAFF
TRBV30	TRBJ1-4	CAWNFQGGEKLFF
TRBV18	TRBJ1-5	CASSETHSNQPQHF
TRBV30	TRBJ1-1	CAWTRGAWNTEAFF
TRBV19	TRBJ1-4	CASSRTSATNEKLFF
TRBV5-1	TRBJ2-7	CASSLTLAGGSYEQYF
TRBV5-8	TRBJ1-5	CASSLSGRSNQPQHF
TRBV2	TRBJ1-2	CASSDAGFYGYTF
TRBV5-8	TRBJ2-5	CASTLGKGGYQETQYF
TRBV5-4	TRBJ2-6	CASSLDGGAGANVLTF
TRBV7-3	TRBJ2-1	CASSLMGLAGGNEQFF
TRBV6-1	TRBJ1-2	CASSEGTPVYYGYTF
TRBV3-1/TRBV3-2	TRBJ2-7	CASSQPTSVGEQYF
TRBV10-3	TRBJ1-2	CAITDREDGGYTF
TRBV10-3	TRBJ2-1	CAISTTSGGADEQFF
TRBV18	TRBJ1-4	CASSLLRTQNEKLFF
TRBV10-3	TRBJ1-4	CAISEGTGSSEKLFF
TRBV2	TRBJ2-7	CASSESHWSYEQYF
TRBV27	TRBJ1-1	CASSLWGENTEAFF
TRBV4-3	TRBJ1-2	CASSHRQVTNYGYTF
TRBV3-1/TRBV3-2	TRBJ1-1	CASSPTGKTEAFF